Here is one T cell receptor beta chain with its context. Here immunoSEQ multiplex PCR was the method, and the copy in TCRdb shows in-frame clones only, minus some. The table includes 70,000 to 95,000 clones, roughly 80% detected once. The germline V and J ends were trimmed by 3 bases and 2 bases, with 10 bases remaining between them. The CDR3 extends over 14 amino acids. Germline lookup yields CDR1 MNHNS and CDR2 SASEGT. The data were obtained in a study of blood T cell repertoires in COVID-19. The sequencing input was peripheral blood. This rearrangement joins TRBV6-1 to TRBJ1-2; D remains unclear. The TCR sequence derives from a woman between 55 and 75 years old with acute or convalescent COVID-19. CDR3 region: CASSDGRRNYGYTF. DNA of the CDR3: TGTGCCAGCAGTGATGGGAGGAGGAACTATGGCTACACCTTC.